Listed below are T cell receptor beta chains from one sample, sequenced in a study of Ad26.COV2.S vaccination and SARS-CoV-2 variants. Assay: immunoSEQ multiplex PCR; the TCRdb copy retains only in-frame clones and omits some. The sample has a few hundred thousand clones, 85% to 90% seen once. The source was peripheral blood, collected in a trial of Ad26.COV2.S vaccine versus placebo. These receptors were obtained from a person aged 18 to 65 who received the Ad26.COV2.S COVID-19 vaccine or a placebo. Each CDR3 is given without its conserved first and last residue. The order of the fields is J gene, V gene, CDR3 protein.

TRBJ1-5	TRBV29-1	SVGTGSPNQPQH
TRBJ1-1	TRBV28	ASSLRAGKDTEAF
TRBJ1-2	TRBV19	ASHSGPGGYLGYT
TRBJ2-3	TRBV7-9	ASSLGGLGGDDTQY
TRBJ1-5	TRBV28	ASSLLGSSNQPQH
TRBJ1-2	TRBV6-5	ASRVGQMFNYGYT
TRBJ2-7	TRBV4-3	ASSHSSGGSYEQY
TRBJ2-2	TRBV3-1/TRBV3-2	ASSPRLGKRGNTGELF
TRBJ2-1	TRBV7-8	ASSFASGGSSGQF
TRBJ2-7	TRBV6-6	ASSPGLGYEQY
TRBJ2-6	TRBV3-1/TRBV3-2	ASSQLGETNLRGANVLT
TRBJ1-4	TRBV24-1	ATSPGTGREKLF
TRBJ2-7	TRBV5-1	ASSWTPITSGYEQY
TRBJ2-3	TRBV6-5	ASSYSVPGEDTQY
TRBJ2-5	TRBV6-5	ASSRDREETQY
TRBJ2-5	TRBV4-1	ASSPQGGRDQETQY
TRBJ1-1	TRBV6-2/TRBV6-3	ASSPGVPEAF
TRBJ1-5	TRBV4-1	ASSLGGQPQH
TRBJ1-6	TRBV27	ATWDRGHSPLH
TRBJ2-5	TRBV30	AWSVRGSETQY
TRBJ2-2	TRBV5-1	ASSLRITANTGELF
TRBJ1-1	TRBV21-1	ASSKTAPGGLTNTEAF
TRBJ2-7	TRBV5-1	ASSPLGGELGYEQY
TRBJ2-6	TRBV11-2	ASSLGGSGANVLT
TRBJ1-5	TRBV4-1	ASSFSPGNQPQH
TRBJ2-2	TRBV6-7	DTTGGTGELF
TRBJ2-3	TRBV5-5	ASSLGSNDRSDTQY
TRBJ2-1	TRBV7-8	ASSLLGQGAYNEQF
TRBJ2-2	TRBV27	ASSSTENTGELF
TRBJ1-5	TRBV6-2/TRBV6-3	ASSRAGQGYSNQPQH
TRBJ2-7	TRBV7-9	ASSHLQGYTYEQY
TRBJ2-1	TRBV7-3	ASSYRGSPYNEQF
TRBJ1-2	TRBV18	ASSPARTEIYT
TRBJ1-1	TRBV27	ASSLNTGQGEAF
TRBJ2-7	TRBV24-1	ATNRDRGPYEQY
TRBJ2-5	TRBV5-5	ASSLAILATQETQY
TRBJ2-7	TRBV9	ASSVTGGVDREQY
TRBJ1-5	TRBV28	ASSFTRSQPQH